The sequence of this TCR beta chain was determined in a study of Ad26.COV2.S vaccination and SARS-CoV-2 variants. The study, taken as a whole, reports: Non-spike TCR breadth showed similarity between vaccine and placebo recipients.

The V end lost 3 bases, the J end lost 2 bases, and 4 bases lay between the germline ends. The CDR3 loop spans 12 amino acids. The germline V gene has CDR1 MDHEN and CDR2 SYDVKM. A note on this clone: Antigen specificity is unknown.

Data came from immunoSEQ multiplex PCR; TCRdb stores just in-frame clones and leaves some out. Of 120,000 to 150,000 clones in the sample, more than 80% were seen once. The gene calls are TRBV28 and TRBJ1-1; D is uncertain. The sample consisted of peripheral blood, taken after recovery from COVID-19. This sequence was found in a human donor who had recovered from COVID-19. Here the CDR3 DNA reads TGTGCCAGCAGTTTTACCAACACTGAAGCTTTCTTT. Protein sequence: CASSFTNTEAFF.